Sequencing of this T cell receptor (beta chain) was carried out in a study of OX40 agonist ivuxolimab in advanced cancers. On this clone: Antigen specificity is unknown.

V dropped 4 bases and J dropped 6 bases, with 15 bases sitting between them. The CDR3 spans 13 residues. Per the germline V gene, CDR1 is GTSNPN and CDR2 is SVGIG (reference sequence). Regarding the study as a whole: Several nonresponders also turned out to have low normalized T-cell clonal expansion. Partial responders treated at 0.1-3.0 mg/kg exhibited clonal expansion among the lowest measured. Dose levels from 0.1 to 3.0 mg/kg saw CD4+ and CD8+ blood T cells expand clonally by week 6.

Sequencing used immunoSEQ multiplex PCR; TCRdb keeps in-frame clones, though not all of them. The table has 30,000 to 35,000 clones, more than 60% seen once. The J gene is TRBJ1-1, the V gene TRBV30; possibly TRBD1 for D (5 bases). Sequenced here: CD4+ or CD8+ T cells sorted from blood, sampled in a trial of the OX40 agonist ivuxolimab. This receptor was obtained from an adult with an advanced solid tumor such as melanoma, head and neck, liver or kidney cancer. This chain's CDR3 is CAWIAGPWAEAFF. The CDR3, as DNA: TGTGCCTGGATAGCGGGGCCCTGGGCTGAAGCTTTCTTT.